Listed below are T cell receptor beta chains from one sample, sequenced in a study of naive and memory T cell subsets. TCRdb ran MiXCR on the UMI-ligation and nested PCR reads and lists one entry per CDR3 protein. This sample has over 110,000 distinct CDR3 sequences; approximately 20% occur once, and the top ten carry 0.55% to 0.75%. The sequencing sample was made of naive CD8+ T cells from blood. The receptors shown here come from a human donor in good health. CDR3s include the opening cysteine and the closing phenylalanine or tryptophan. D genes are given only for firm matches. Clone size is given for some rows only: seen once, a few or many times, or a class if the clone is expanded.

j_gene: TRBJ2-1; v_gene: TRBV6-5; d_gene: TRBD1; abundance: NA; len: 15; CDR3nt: TGTGCCAGCAGTCATACAGGGGGCGCGTCCAATGAGCAGTTCTTC; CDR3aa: CASSHTGGASNEQFF
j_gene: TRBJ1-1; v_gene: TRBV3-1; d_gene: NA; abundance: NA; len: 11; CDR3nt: TGTGCCAGCAGCGTCGGCGCTGAAGCTTTCTTT; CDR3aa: CASSVGAEAFF
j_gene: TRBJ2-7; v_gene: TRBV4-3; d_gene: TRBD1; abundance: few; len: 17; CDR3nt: TGCGCCAGCAGCCAAGATTTAGGACAGGTTCCTCTCTACGAGCAGTACTTC; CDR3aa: CASSQDLGQVPLYEQYF
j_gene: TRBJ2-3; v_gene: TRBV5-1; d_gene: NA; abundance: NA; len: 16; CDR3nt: TGCGCCAGCAGCTTGGAGGTCGAACTACTTACAGATACGCAGTATTTT; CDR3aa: CASSLEVELLTDTQYF
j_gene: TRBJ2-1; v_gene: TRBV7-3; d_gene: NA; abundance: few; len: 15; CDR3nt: TGTGCCAGCAGCTTGGACTTATCCTCCTACAATGAGCAGTTCTTC; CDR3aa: CASSLDLSSYNEQFF
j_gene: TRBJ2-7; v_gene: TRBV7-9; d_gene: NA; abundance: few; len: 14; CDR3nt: TGTGCCAGCAGCTTAGCAGGGTTTGACTACGAGCAGTACTTC; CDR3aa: CASSLAGFDYEQYF
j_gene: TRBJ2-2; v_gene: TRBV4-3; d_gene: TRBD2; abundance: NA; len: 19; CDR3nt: TGCGCCAGCAGCCAAGAGCAGGGTAGCGGGAGGGCTGGCACCGGGGAGCTGTTTTTT; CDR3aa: CASSQEQGSGRAGTGELFF
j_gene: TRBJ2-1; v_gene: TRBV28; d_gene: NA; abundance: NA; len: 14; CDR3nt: TGTGCCAGCAGTCGCCGGGACTTCCGGCGTGGGCAGTTCTTC; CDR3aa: CASSRRDFRRGQFF
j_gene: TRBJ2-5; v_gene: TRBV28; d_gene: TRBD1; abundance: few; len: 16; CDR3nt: TGTGCCAGCAGTTTTATTGGGACAGGGATTCAAGAGACCCAGTACTTC; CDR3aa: CASSFIGTGIQETQYF
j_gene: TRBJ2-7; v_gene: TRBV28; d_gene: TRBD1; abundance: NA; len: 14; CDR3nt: TGTGCCAGCAGTCTCGGGACAGGGGTCGACGAGCAGTACTTC; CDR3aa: CASSLGTGVDEQYF
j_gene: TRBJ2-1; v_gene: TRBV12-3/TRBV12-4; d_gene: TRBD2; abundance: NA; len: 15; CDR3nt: TGTGCCAGCAGTTCCGGGACTAGCAATGTCCATGAGCAGTTCTTC; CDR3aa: CASSSGTSNVHEQFF
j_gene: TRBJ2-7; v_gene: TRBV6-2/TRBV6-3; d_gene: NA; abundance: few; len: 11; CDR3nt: TGTGCCAGCAGTCCCTTTTTGGAGCAGTACTTC; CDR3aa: CASSPFLEQYF
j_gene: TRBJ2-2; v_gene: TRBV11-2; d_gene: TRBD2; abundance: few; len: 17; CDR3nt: TGTGCCAGCAGCCTCGGGACTAGCGGGAGGGCAAGCGGGGAGCTGTTTTTT; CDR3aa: CASSLGTSGRASGELFF
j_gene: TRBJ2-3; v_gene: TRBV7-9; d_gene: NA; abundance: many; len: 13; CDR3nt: TGTGCCGTACGCGCGCCAAGCACAGATACGCAGTATTTT; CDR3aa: CAVRAPSTDTQYF
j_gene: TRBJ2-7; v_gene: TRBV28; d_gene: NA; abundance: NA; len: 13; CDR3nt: TGTGCCAGCAGACAATGGACAGCCTACGAGCAGTACTTC; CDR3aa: CASRQWTAYEQYF
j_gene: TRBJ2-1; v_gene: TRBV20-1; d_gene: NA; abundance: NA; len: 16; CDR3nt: TGCAGTGCTAAGACGAGGCCTTGGAGCTCCTACAATGAGCAGTTCTTC; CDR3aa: CSAKTRPWSSYNEQFF
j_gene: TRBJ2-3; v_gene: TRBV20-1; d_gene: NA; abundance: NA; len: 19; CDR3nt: TGCAGTGCTAGAGACCACCCCTTTGCGGAGAGATCTAGCACAGATACGCAGTATTTT; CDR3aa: CSARDHPFAERSSTDTQYF
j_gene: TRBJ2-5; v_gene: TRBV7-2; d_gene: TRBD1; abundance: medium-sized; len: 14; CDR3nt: TGTGCCAGCAGCCCGACAGGGACGGGAGAGACCCAGTACTTC; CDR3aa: CASSPTGTGETQYF
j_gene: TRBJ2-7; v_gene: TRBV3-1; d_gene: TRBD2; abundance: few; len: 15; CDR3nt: TGTGCCAGCAGCCAAGAGACTAGCGCGATATACGAGCAGTACTTC; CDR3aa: CASSQETSAIYEQYF
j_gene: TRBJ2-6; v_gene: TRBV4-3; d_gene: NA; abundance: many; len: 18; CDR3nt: TGCGCCAGCAGCCACTCGTCTATTGGCACCCCACCGGCCAACGTCCTGACTTTC; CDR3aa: CASSHSSIGTPPANVLTF
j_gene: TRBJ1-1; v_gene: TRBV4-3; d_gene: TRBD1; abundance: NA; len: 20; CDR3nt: TGCGCCAGCAGCCAAGATAGAAATCCACGGACAGGGAACATGAACACTGAAGCTTTCTTT; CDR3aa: CASSQDRNPRTGNMNTEAFF
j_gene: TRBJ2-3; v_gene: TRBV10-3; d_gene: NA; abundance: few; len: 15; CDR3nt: TGTGCCATCAGTGAAGAAGGGGCCTTCACAGATACGCAGTATTTT; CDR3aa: CAISEEGAFTDTQYF
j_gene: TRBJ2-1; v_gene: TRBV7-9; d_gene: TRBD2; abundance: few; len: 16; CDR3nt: TGTGCCAGCAGCCTCCTAGCGGGAGAGTCCTACAATGAGCAGTTCTTC; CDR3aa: CASSLLAGESYNEQFF
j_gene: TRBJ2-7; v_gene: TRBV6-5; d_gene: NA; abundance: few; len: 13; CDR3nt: TGTGCCAGCAGTCCGCGACTAGTATTCGAGCAGTACTTC; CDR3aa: CASSPRLVFEQYF
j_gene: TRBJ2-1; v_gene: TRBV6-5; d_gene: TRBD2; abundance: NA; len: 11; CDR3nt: TGTGCCAGCAGTACAGCCGGGACTAACTTCTTC; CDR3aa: CASSTAGTNFF
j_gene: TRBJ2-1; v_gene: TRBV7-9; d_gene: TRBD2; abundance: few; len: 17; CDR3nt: TGTGCCAGCAGCCCATTCATAGCGGGAGAAACCTACAATGAGCAGTTCTTC; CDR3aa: CASSPFIAGETYNEQFF
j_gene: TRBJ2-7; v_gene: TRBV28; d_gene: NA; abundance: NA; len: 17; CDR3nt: TGTGCCAGCAACGCAATCTCAGACCCCCGTGGGACCTACGAGCAGTACTTC; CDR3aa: CASNAISDPRGTYEQYF
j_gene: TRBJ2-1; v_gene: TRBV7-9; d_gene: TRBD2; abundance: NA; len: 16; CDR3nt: TGTGCCAGCAGCTTAGTCTTGCGGGAGGGGTCCAATGAGCAGTTCTTC; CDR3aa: CASSLVLREGSNEQFF
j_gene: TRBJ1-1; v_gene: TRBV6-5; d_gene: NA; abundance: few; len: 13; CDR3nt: TGTGCCAGCACCAAAGGGGGGCTCACTGAAGCTTTCTTT; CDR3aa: CASTKGGLTEAFF
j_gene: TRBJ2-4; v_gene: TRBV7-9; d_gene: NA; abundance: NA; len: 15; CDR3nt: TGTGCCAGCAGCCTAGCCTCTCTAGCCAAAAACATTCAGTACTTC; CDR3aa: CASSLASLAKNIQYF
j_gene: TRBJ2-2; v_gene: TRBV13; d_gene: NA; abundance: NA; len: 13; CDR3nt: TGTGCCAGCACACCCCCGAACACCGGGGAGCTGTTTTTT; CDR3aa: CASTPPNTGELFF
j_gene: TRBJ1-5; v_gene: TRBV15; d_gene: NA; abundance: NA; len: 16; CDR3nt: TGTGCCACCAGCTCAACCCCCGGGATAGTCAATCAGCCCCAGCATTTT; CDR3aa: CATSSTPGIVNQPQHF
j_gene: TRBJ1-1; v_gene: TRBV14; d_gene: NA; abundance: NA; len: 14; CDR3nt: TGTGCCAGCAGCCAAGATCGTATAAGGGGCGAAGCTTTCTTT; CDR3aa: CASSQDRIRGEAFF
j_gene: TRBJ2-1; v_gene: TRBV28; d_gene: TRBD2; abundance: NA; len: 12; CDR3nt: TGTGCCAGCAGTGGGACTAGCCATGAGCAGTTCTTC; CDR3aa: CASSGTSHEQFF
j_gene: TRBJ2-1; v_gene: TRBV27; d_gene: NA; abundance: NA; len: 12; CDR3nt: TGTGCCAGCAGGGCCCCTGGGAATGAGCAGTTCTTC; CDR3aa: CASRAPGNEQFF
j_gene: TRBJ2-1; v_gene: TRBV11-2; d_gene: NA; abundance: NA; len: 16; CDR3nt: TGTGCCAGCAGCCTGGGGGCCGGGACGCAGGCCGATGAGCAGTTCTTC; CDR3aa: CASSLGAGTQADEQFF
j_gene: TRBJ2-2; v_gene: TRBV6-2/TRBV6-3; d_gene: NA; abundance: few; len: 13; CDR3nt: TGTGCCAGCAGTCCCCAAGGGACCGGGGAGCTGTTTTTT; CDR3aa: CASSPQGTGELFF
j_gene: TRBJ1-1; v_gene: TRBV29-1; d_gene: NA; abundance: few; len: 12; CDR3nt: TGCGGCGGACTGGGGCAGAGCACTGAAGCTTTCTTT; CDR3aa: CGGLGQSTEAFF
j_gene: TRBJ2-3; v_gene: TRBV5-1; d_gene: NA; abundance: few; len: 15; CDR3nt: TGCGCCAGCAGCACACAGGGAGTGGGCACAGATACGCAGTATTTT; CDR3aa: CASSTQGVGTDTQYF
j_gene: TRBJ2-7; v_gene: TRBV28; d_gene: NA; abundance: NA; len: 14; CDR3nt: TGTGCCAGCAGTTCCCTGCGGGGCGCGGACGAGCAGTACTTC; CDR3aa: CASSSLRGADEQYF
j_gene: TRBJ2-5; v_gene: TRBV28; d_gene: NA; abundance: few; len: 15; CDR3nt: TGTGCCAGCAGTTTCCAGGACAGCGAACAAGAGACCCAGTACTTC; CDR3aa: CASSFQDSEQETQYF
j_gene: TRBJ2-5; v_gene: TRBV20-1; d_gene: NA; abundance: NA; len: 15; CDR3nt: TGCAGTGCTAGTAGTAAGGGGGTGGAGAAAGAGACCCAGTACTTC; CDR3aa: CSASSKGVEKETQYF
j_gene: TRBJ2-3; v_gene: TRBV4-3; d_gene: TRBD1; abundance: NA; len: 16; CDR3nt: TGCGCCAGCAGTTATGGCGCAGGGGGCTTGTCAGATACGCAGTATTTT; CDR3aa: CASSYGAGGLSDTQYF
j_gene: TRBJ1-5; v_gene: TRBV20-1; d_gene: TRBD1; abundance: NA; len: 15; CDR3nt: TGCAGTGCTAGAGTCACAGGGGGTTTTGGTCAGCCCCAGCATTTT; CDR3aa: CSARVTGGFGQPQHF
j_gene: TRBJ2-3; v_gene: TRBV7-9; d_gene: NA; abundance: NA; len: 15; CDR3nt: TGTGCCAGCTCGACATCGGACGACCCCACAGATACGCAGTATTTT; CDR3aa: CASSTSDDPTDTQYF
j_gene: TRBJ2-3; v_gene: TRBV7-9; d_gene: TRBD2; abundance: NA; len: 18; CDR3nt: TGTGCCAGCAGGCCGACTAGCGGGAGCCTTTCTAGCACAGATACGCAGTATTTT; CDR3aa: CASRPTSGSLSSTDTQYF
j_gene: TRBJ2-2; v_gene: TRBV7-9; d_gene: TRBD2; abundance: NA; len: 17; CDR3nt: TGTGCCAGCAGCCAAAGGGCGGGGGTTTGGGACACCGGGGAGCTGTTTTTT; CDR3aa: CASSQRAGVWDTGELFF
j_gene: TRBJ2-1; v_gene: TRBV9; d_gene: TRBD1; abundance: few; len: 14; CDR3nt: TGTGCCAGCAGCGTAGGGGACAGAACGTTTGAGCAGTTCTTC; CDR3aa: CASSVGDRTFEQFF